This T cell receptor beta chain was profiled in a study of blood T cell repertoires in COVID-19. Looking at the study overall: Donors in the United States, Italy and Spain gave samples during acute or convalescent COVID-19. T cells, B-cell-depleted T cells, or PBMCs provided the cDNA or gDNA that served as material.

Germline lookup yields CDR1 SGHNT and CDR2 YYREEE (reference sequence). V dropped 1 base and J dropped 5 bases, with 11 bases sitting between them. The CDR3 is 14 amino acids. Participant age was about 18 to 100 years, and participants resided in about two dozen US areas. Study processing details: Estimation of nucleated cell counts relied on the amplification of reference gene primers. Assay: immunoSEQ multiplex PCR; the TCRdb copy retains only in-frame clones and omits some. Clone size and V and J calls were adopted from that table, with D and trimming inferred from the DNA. The table lists around 200,000 clones, more than 75% of them singletons.

The chain employs TRBV5-4 and TRBJ2-3; D is perhaps TRBD1 (6 bases). Sequencing was done on a sample of PBMCs or T cells enriched from blood (not recorded which). The sequence derives from a middle-aged man with acute COVID-19. The CDR3 nucleotides read TGTGCCAGCAGCTTGACAGGGACACAAGATACGCAGTATTTT. Residues: CASSLTGTQDTQYF.